The 2 T cell receptor beta chains listed next were all sequenced from one sample in a study of cytomegalovirus exposure and HLA in healthy donors. PCR employed 60 Vbeta and 13 Jbeta primers. Method: immunoSEQ multiplex PCR; TCRdb's copy keeps in-frame clones and lacks some. The data contain about 200,000 clones, about two thirds of them singletons. The material sequenced was PBMCs. The source of these receptors is a man in his forties in good health and CMV-seropositive.

This clone was seen only once. The CDR3: CASIFRDRGNEKLFF. The CDR3 DNA reads as TGTGCCAGTATCTTCCGGGACAGGGGAAATGAAAAACTGTTTTTT. V gene TRBV19 combines with J gene TRBJ1-4, with TRBD1 matching 10 bases. Looked up from germline, CDR1 is LNHDA and CDR2 is SQIVND (reference sequence). There are 15 residues in the CDR3. The J segment lost 5 bases and the V segment lost 7 bases, leaving 7 bases of the junction unmatched.

This sequence joins TRBV28 and TRBJ1-2; weak D call: TRBD1 (6 bases). This CDR3 has 12 amino acids. CDR1 is MDHEN and CDR2 is SYDVKM in the germline V gene. V was trimmed by 10 bases and J by 2 bases, leaving 11 bases between them. In nucleotides, the CDR3 is TGTGCCATACAGGGAGCCAACTATGGCTACACCTTC. It specifies CAIQGANYGYTF.